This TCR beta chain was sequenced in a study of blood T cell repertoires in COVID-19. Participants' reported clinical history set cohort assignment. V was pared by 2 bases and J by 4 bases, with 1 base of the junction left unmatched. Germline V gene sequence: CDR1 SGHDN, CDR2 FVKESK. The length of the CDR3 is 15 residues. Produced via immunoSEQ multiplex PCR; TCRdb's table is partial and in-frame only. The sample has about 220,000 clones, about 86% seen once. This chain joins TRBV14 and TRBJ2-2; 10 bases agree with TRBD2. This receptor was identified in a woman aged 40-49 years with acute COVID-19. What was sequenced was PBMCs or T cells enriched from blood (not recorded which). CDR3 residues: CASSQIAGGTGELFF. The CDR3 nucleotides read TGTGCCAGCAGCCAAATAGCGGGGGGCACCGGGGAGCTGTTTTTT.